The 3 T cell receptor beta chains listed next were all sequenced from one sample in a study of PD-1 blockade in classical Hodgkin lymphoma. The data were produced by immunoSEQ multiplex PCR, yet TCRdb's version contains in-frame clones alone and is incomplete. Among about 24,000 clones listed, roughly 80% were seen once. Following autologous stem cell transplantation, relapse occurred in every patient, and exposure to brentuximab vedotin varied. Sequenced material: peripheral blood mononuclear cells (PBMCs), taken before the second cycle of nivolumab. These TCRs come from a human donor with classical Hodgkin lymphoma.

The V and J genes are TRBV28 and TRBJ2-2; 16 bases match TRBD2. J gave up 2 bases and V 3 bases, and 6 bases lay outside the gene matches. This CDR3 contains 19 residues. CDR1 and CDR2 from the germline V gene are MDHEN and SYDVKM. The CDR3 protein is CASSFPGLAGGSNTGELFF. The CDR3, as DNA: TGTGCCAGCAGTTTCCCGGGACTAGCGGGAGGGTCCAACACCGGGGAGCTGTTTTTT.

The chain uses TRBV5-1 and TRBJ2-1, with 7 bases fitting TRBD2. There are 14 residues in the CDR3. Germline assignment: CDR1 SGHRS and CDR2 YFSETQ. Trimming at V came to 6 bases and at J to 2 bases, leaving 5 bases not matched to a gene. CDR3 DNA sequence: TGCGCCAGCACCGTTAGCGGGCCCTACAATGAGCAGTTCTTC. Amino acid sequence: CASTVSGPYNEQFF.

V gene TRBV27 combines with J gene TRBJ2-2; 8 bases map to TRBD1. V shed 6 bases and J 7 bases; nucleotides not matched to a gene: 10. Germline CDR1 MNHEY, CDR2 SMNVEV (reference sequence). The CDR3 contains 15 residues. CDR3 protein: CASRRRTGFGGELFF. CDR3 sequence (DNA): TGTGCCAGCAGGAGGAGGACAGGGTTTGGCGGGGAGCTGTTTTTT.